The entry below describes one T cell receptor beta chain. This entry is derived from a study of blood T cell repertoires in COVID-19. Looking at the study overall: There were acute and convalescent COVID-19 samples, and they came from the United States, Italy and Spain. In each case, the material was cDNA or gDNA derived from T cells, B-cell-depleted T cells, or PBMCs.

V was trimmed by 6 bases and J by 8 bases, leaving 13 bases between them. The CDR3 consists of 12 residues. Germline CDR1 and CDR2: MNHEY and SVGAGI. Original processing notes: Amplification with reference gene primers provided the estimates of nucleated cell counts. Sequencing used immunoSEQ multiplex PCR; TCRdb keeps in-frame clones, though not all of them. V, J and clone size derive from that table, while D and trimming were established from the DNA sequence. The table lists hundreds of thousands of clones, 87% of them singletons, with about 12% in the top ten. The J gene is TRBJ1-1, the V gene TRBV6-5; maybe TRBD1 (5 bases). The sequencing sample was made of peripheral blood. This TCR derives from a woman aged 18-35 years who had recovered from COVID-19. In nucleotides, the CDR3 is TGTGCCAGCAGAGTGACCGGGGGAGAAGCTTTCTTT. Amino acids: CASRVTGGEAFF.